The entry below describes one TCR beta chain. What it binds is not known. Assay: immunoSEQ multiplex PCR; the TCRdb copy retains only in-frame clones and omits some. This sample has some 150,000 clones, with just over 85% found just once. The CDR3 has 14 residues. Germline V gene sequence: CDR1 SNHLY, CDR2 FYNNEI. Trimming pared 0 bases from V and 6 bases from J, leaving 9 bases between. The data are from a study of T cell responses to AZD1222 COVID-19 vaccine. Study conclusions and caveats: Just 5 to 7 AZD1222 recipients were seropositive at baseline.

The receptor's source is an adult who received the AZD1222 COVID-19 vaccine. The sample consisted of peripheral blood, taken 28 days after the second AZD1222 dose. The genes are TRBV2 and TRBJ1-5, with D unresolved. CDR3 residues: CASSEALGGQPQHF. The CDR3 coding sequence is TGTGCCAGCAGTGAAGCGCTGGGCGGTCAGCCCCAGCATTTT.